This TCR beta chain was profiled in a study of beta chain features in type 1 diabetes. General study findings and limits: Compared to healthy donors, patients appeared to have naive, central memory and Treg TCRB repertoires that were more alike. In all four CD4+ subsets, TCRB CDR3 length was significantly, moderately reduced in type 1 diabetes. cDNA-based reads could over-represent cells with high TCR expression.

What was sequenced were expressed TCRB transcripts, since all of the isolated RNA had been reverse transcribed. Average reads for naive, central memory and regulatory T cell samples were roughly 3.5 million. Profiled with immunoSEQ multiplex PCR; TCRdb holds only in-frame clones, not every one. The data show 310,000 or so clones, roughly a tenth seen once. This clone was counted many times. Its antigen is undetermined. V was pared by 4 bases and J by 4 bases, with 11 bases between. The CDR3 is 14 amino acids. Germline V lookup: CDR1 MNHNY, CDR2 SVGAGI (reference sequence). The chain employs TRBV6-6 and TRBJ1-5; D is perhaps TRBD1 (6 bases). The source of this sequence is a man aged 25-45 years with type 1 diabetes. Sequencing was done on a sample of central memory CD4+ T cells from blood. Here the CDR3 reads CASSSRDTNQPQHF. The CDR3 DNA reads TGTGCCAGCAGTTCCCGGGACACTAATCAGCCCCAGCATTTT.